The next 28 T cell receptor beta chains were all read from a single sample in a study of T-cell reconstitution after alpha-beta-depleted transplantation in children (dated by TCRdb to about 2016). The treatment or condition label for this specimen denotes: allogeneic hematopoietic cell transplantation with graft depleted of TCRalphabeta T cells and CD19 B cells. Libraries were prepared through PCR. Sequencing was carried out with an Illumina HiSeq 2500. Molecular barcoding was employed in the preparation of TCR libraries, with unique molecular identifiers being used to normalize TCRbeta repertoire quantification. The raw public reads went through TCRdb reprocessing: fastp at Q25, MiXCR clone calling, in-frame beta chains kept. Each record represents a unique CDR3 protein, reported with the most common genes and DNA among its rows. This sample is represented by roughly 220,000 distinct CDR3 sequences; about 8.2% of them were singletons. Clones ranked in the top ten supply about 40% of the sample.

The sequencing used PBMCs, mostly from graft donor cells, collected 360 days after TCRalphabeta/CD19-depleted stem cell transplant. The receptors were gathered from a male patient between 2 and 9 years old who had a stem cell transplant for acute myeloid leukemia, so the T cells may come from the graft donor.

At least ten counts were recorded for this clonotype. The rearrangement joins TRBV28 to TRBJ1-5, with TRBD1 matching 7 bases. The CDR3 loop spans 18 amino acids. The germline CDR1 and CDR2 sequences are MDHEN and SYDVKM. The V segment lost 1 base and the J segment 0 bases; nucleotides outside the gene matches: 9. CDR3 sequence: CASSLFRQDRDSNQPQHF. The CDR3 coding sequence is TGTGCCAGCAGTTTATTTCGGCAAGACAGGGATAGCAATCAGCCCCAGCATTTT.

In this sample, this clonotype turned up a few times. Here the CDR3 reads CASKGTANQPQHF. CDR3 nucleotides: TGTGCCAGCAAGGGGACAGCTAATCAGCCCCAGCATTTT. The V call is TRBV2, the J call TRBJ1-5, with TRBD1 matching 7 bases. Germline CDR1 SNHLY, CDR2 FYNNEI. With 7 bases clipped from V and 4 bases from J, the junction kept 4 bases outside the gene matches. The CDR3 has 13 amino acids.

The rearrangement links TRBV5-1 to TRBJ1-2, with a weak D call TRBD1 (6 bases). V dropped 0 bases and J dropped 10 bases, with 22 bases sitting between them. Germline V gene sequence: CDR1 SGHRS, CDR2 YFSETQ. This CDR3 has 16 residues. CDR3 bases: TGCGCCAGCAGCTTGGCCGTCCGACCGGGACACCACTCCTACACCTTC. The encoded protein is CASSLAVRPGHHSYTF.

The gene calls are TRBV5-1 and TRBJ2-2; D is unclear. Germline V CDR1 and CDR2: SGHRS, YFSETQ. Between the trimmed V and J ends, which lost 2 bases and 4 bases, there was a span of 9 bases. The CDR3 loop spans 14 amino acids. The CDR3 protein is CASSLVPFTGELFF. DNA for the CDR3: TGCGCCAGCAGCTTAGTCCCTTTCACCGGGGAGCTGTTTTTT.

This clonotype was picked up many times. The chain uses TRBV7-9 and TRBJ2-5; D assignment may be TRBD1 or TRBD2 (5 bases each). Trimming left V 4 bases short and J 5 bases short, with 11 bases between. Germline V CDR1 and CDR2: SEHNR, FQNEAQ (reference sequence). This CDR3 is 13 amino acids long. CDR3 sequence: CASSYGAVETQYF. The CDR3 DNA follows: TGTGCCAGCAGCTACGGGGCGGTTGAGACCCAGTACTTC.

In this sample, this clonotype turned up a few times. The chain joins TRBV4-1 to TRBJ2-3; TRBD2 matches at 11 bases. The CDR3 sequence is 17 residues long. Germline assignment: CDR1 MGHRA and CDR2 YSYEKL. With 0 bases clipped from V and 4 bases from J, the junction kept 6 bases outside the gene matches. In DNA form, the CDR3 reads TGCGCCAGCAGCCAAGATCGCCGACTAGCGGGACCAGATACGCAGTATTTT. Translated, it gives CASSQDRRLAGPDTQYF.

This clonotype was seen many times. The chain is built from TRBV7-8 and TRBJ2-5, with 8 bases matching TRBD2. The CDR3 length is 16 residues. Germline V gene lookup returns CDR1 SGHVS and CDR2 FQNEAQ. Trimming cost V 5 bases and J 7 bases; bases outside gene matches: 15. CDR3 sequence reads: CASSPTYPGTRGTQYF. In DNA form, the CDR3 reads TGTGCCAGCAGCCCAACTTATCCCGGGACTAGGGGGACCCAGTACTTC.

In its sample, this clonotype was seen a few times. This chain connects TRBV7-9 to TRBJ1-4, with 7 bases lining up with TRBD1. The ends lost 5 bases at V and 3 bases at J; junction bases unmatched: 3. CDR3 length equals 14 residues. From germline, CDR1 is SEHNR and CDR2 FQNEAQ (reference sequence). CDR3 nucleotide sequence: TGTGCCAGCAGCCGACAGGGTTCTAATGAAAAACTGTTTTTT. Amino acids: CASSRQGSNEKLFF.

This clonotype was found many times. J is TRBJ2-1 and V is TRBV12-3 or TRBV12-4, with D possibly being TRBD1 or TRBD2 (5 bases each). The CDR3 has 13 amino acids. V lost 5 bases to trimming and J lost 7 bases, with 12 bases between them. The CDR3 protein is CASSRDGKNEQFF. The DNA for the CDR3 is TGTGCCAGCAGTCGGGACGGTAAAAATGAGCAGTTCTTC.

This clonotype was detected many times. The chain joins TRBV10-2 to TRBJ2-7; TRBD2 aligns across 7 bases. Germline CDR1 reads WSHSY; CDR2 reads SAAADI. The trim removed 3 bases at V and 1 base at J, leaving 9 bases unmatched. This CDR3 spans 16 amino acids. For the CDR3, the DNA is TGCGCCAGCAGTGATTTGTTGCGGGAGCGTTCCTACGAGCAGTACTTC. As protein: CASSDLLRERSYEQYF.

This clonotype has more than one count but fewer than ten. The V and J genes are TRBV5-1 and TRBJ2-5, with 8 nucleotides matching TRBD2. V shed 7 bases and J 4 bases; nucleotides not matched to a gene: 21. Germline assignment: CDR1 SGHRS and CDR2 YFSETQ. The CDR3 totals 18 residues. CDR3: CASDSGVWSGRSRETQYF. The CDR3 nucleotides are TGCGCCAGCGACTCGGGGGTGTGGAGCGGGAGAAGTAGAGAGACCCAGTACTTC. Variable domain in full (rest from reference TRBV5-1 and TRBJ2-5): KAGVTQTPRYLIKTRGQQVTLSCSPISGHRSVSWYQQTPGQGLQFLFEYFSETQRNKGNFPGRFSGRQFSNSRSEMNVSTLELGDSALYLCASDSGVWSGRSRETQYFGPGTRLLVL.

V and J are TRBV7-8 and TRBJ1-1; tentatively, D is TRBD1 (6 bases). CDR1 SGHVS and CDR2 FQNEAQ come from the germline V gene. Between the trimmed V and J ends, which lost 6 bases and 6 bases, there was a span of 23 bases. The length of the CDR3 is 16 residues. The CDR3 DNA follows: TGTGCCAGCAGGGACAGAAAAAATGGTAATGTTCCTGAAGCTTTCTTT. Its translation is CASRDRKNGNVPEAFF.

This clonotype was seen ten or more times. The chain employs TRBV20-1 and TRBJ2-7; D is ambiguous. The CDR3 extends over 13 amino acids. V was pared by 1 base and J by 2 bases, with 9 bases between. The germline V gene has CDR1 DFQATT and CDR2 SNEGSKA (reference sequence). The CDR3 sequence: CSARVTSTYEQYF. The DNA for the CDR3 is TGCAGTGCTAGAGTAACGTCGACCTACGAGCAGTACTTC.

This chain links TRBV5-1 with TRBJ1-1; 11 nucleotides line up with TRBD1. The germline CDR1 and CDR2 sequences are SGHRS and YFSETQ. V was pared by 4 bases and J by 0 bases, with 5 bases of the junction left unmatched. The CDR3 totals 16 residues. The CDR3 bases are TGCGCCAGCAGCCCCGGGACAGGGGGGATGAACACTGAAGCTTTCTTT. This gives the protein CASSPGTGGMNTEAFF.

This clonotype has at least ten counts. The chain recombines TRBV12-3 or TRBV12-4 with TRBJ1-3; D may be TRBD1 (5 bases). This CDR3 spans 14 amino acids. Trimming took off 3 bases at V and 0 bases at J, with 6 bases between the two ends. CDR3 bases: TGTGCCAGCAGTTTCGGGGCCTCTGGAAACACCATATATTTT. It is translated as CASSFGASGNTIYF.

This clonotype was observed many times. This chain joins TRBV5-1 and TRBJ2-3, with D unclear. This CDR3 comprises 12 residues. Germline V CDR1 and CDR2: SGHRS, YFSETQ. The V end lost 4 bases, the J end lost 3 bases, and 6 bases lay between the germline ends. The CDR3 protein is CASSLTTDTQYF. DNA for the CDR3: TGCGCCAGCAGCCTGACTACAGATACGCAGTATTTT.

The V call is TRBV5-1, the J call TRBJ2-3; D might be TRBD2 (6 bases). CDR3 length: 15 residues. Trimming removed 5 bases at V and 1 base at J, with 14 bases between. Germline V CDR1 and CDR2: SGHRS, YFSETQ. The CDR3 reads CASRPLERGTDTQYF. The CDR3 DNA follows: TGCGCCAGCAGACCCCTAGAGCGGGGCACAGATACGCAGTATTTT.

This clonotype was picked up many times. The rearrangement uses TRBV9 and TRBJ1-1; D remains ambiguous. The CDR3 has 13 residues. Per germline, CDR1 SGDLS and CDR2 YYNGEE. Trimming shortened V by 0 bases and J by 4 bases, and 7 bases separated the two germline ends. CDR3 sequence (DNA): TGTGCCAGCAGCGTAGAGTGGGCCACTGAAGCTTTCTTT. Translating gives CASSVEWATEAFF.

In its sample, this clonotype was seen a few times. The rearrangement links TRBV29-1 to TRBJ2-5; 11 bases align to TRBD2. The CDR3 length is 13 residues. Trimming took 6 bases from V and 4 from J; bases not matched to a gene: 4. Germline V gene lookup returns CDR1 SQVTM and CDR2 ANQGSEA. CDR3 DNA: TGCAGCGTCGATGGACTAGCGGGAGAGACCCAGTACTTC. It specifies CSVDGLAGETQYF.

This clonotype has ten or more counts. The chain carries TRBV6-2 or TRBV6-3 and TRBJ2-7, with 8 bases matching TRBD2. The CDR3 consists of 13 residues. CDR1 is MNHEY, CDR2 SVGEGT, per germline. The ends lost 2 bases at V and 6 bases at J; junction bases unmatched: 3. In nucleotides, the CDR3 is TGTGCCAGCAGTTACACGGGGGGGCGCGAGCAGTACGTC. As protein: CASSYTGGREQYV.

This clonotype was seen many times. J is TRBJ2-7 and V is TRBV4-3, with TRBD2 as a possible D gene (5 bases). Germline CDR1 LGHNA, CDR2 YSLEER. Trimming took off 1 base at V and 4 bases at J, with 17 bases between the two ends. The length of the CDR3 is 16 residues. The CDR3 is CASSQGLLVDGYEQYF. In nucleotides, the CDR3 is TGCGCCAGCAGCCAAGGACTACTAGTAGACGGGTACGAGCAGTACTTC.

The chain employs TRBV15 and TRBJ2-2; D not resolved. V lost 1 base to trimming and J lost 6 bases, with 9 bases between them. Looked up from germline, CDR1 is LNHNV and CDR2 is YYDKDF (reference sequence). The CDR3 runs 14 residues. This CDR3 reads CATSRVSLAGELFF. DNA of the CDR3: TGTGCCACCAGCAGAGTCTCCTTGGCCGGGGAGCTGTTTTTT. Full variable domain (remainder filled in from reference TRBV15 and TRBJ2-2): DAMVIQNPRYQVTQFGKPVTLSCSQTLNHNVMYWYQQKSSQAPKLLFHYYDKDFNNEADTPDNFQSRRPNTSFCFLDIRSPGLGDTAMYLCATSRVSLAGELFFGEGSRLTVL.

This clonotype was observed at least ten times. V gene TRBV20-1 combines with J gene TRBJ2-5; no definite D call. The ends were cut back, 3 bases at V and 1 base at J, with 6 bases in the middle. The CDR3 length is 12 residues. Germline CDR1 reads DFQATT; CDR2 reads SNEGSKA (reference sequence). CDR3 protein: CSASGSQETQYF. The DNA for the CDR3 is TGCAGTGCTAGCGGCAGCCAAGAGACCCAGTACTTC.

The chain has TRBV7-3 and TRBJ2-3; 8 nucleotides agree with TRBD2. Germline CDR1 reads SGHTA; CDR2 reads FQGTGA. The CDR3 has 16 amino acids. After removal of 4 bases from V and 1 base from J, the junction contained 7 bases not matched to a gene. CDR3 region: CASSSPSGFGTDTQYF. The CDR3 DNA reads TGTGCCAGCAGCTCCCCTAGCGGGTTCGGCACAGATACGCAGTATTTT.

This clonotype was detected many times. This sequence joins TRBV20-1 and TRBJ2-7; D may be TRBD2 (5 bases). V shed 4 bases and J shed 0 bases, with 10 bases lying between them. Germline CDR1 DFQATT, CDR2 SNEGSKA (reference sequence). The CDR3 has 13 amino acids. The CDR3: CSATSGSSYEQYF. Written as DNA, the CDR3 is TGCAGTGCTACCAGCGGAAGCTCCTACGAGCAGTACTTC.

This clonotype was found a few times. The chain carries TRBV12-3 or TRBV12-4 and TRBJ1-1, with D possibly TRBD1 on 5 matching bases. CDR3 length: 15 amino acids. V was pared by 5 bases and J by 5 bases, with 18 bases between. The CDR3 spells CASSRAGSGWTEAFF. In nucleotides, the CDR3 is TGTGCCAGCAGTAGGGCAGGGAGCGGGTGGACTGAAGCTTTCTTT.

This clonotype has ten or more counts. The gene calls are TRBV5-1 and TRBJ2-5, with a tentative D call TRBD2 (5 bases). The CDR3 loop spans 13 amino acids. Germline CDR1 and CDR2: SGHRS and YFSETQ. Trimming removed 2 bases at V and 5 bases at J, with 10 bases between. The CDR3 DNA sequence: TGCGCCAGCAGCTTTAGAGGGTTGGAGACCCAGTACTTC. Its protein product is CASSFRGLETQYF.

In this sample, this clonotype turned up a few times. The chain has TRBV29-1 and TRBJ2-1; possibly TRBD2 for D (5 bases). The V and J ends lost 7 bases and 7 bases respectively, with 14 bases between them. Germline CDR1 and CDR2: SQVTM and ANQGSEA. The length of the CDR3 is 12 residues. CDR3 bases: TGCAGCGCCAGGAGCCCGGGGAATGAGCAGTTCTTC. It codes for CSARSPGNEQFF.